This TCR beta chain is drawn from a study of cytomegalovirus exposure and HLA in healthy donors. Findings and limits, study-wide: Generally TCR sequences proved uncommon, though certain public TCRs appeared in numerous donors. The study flagged fewer than 200 TCR beta chains as cytomegalovirus-associated. In vitro experiments confirmed that three CMV-associated chains were specific for CMV antigens.

TCRdb's copy holds only in-frame clones and misses some; the assay was immunoSEQ multiplex PCR. The data hold 85,000 to 120,000 clones, with roughly nine tenths observed a single time. Separation from the roughly 700-subject first cohort characterized the approximately 130-subject validation cohort, to which the donors belonged. In the case of this clone: Its matching antigen is unknown.

Sequenced sample: PBMCs. The clonotype originates from a woman aged 18-30 years in good health and CMV-seropositive.

The CDR3 loop reads CASSYSTGLAKNIQYF. In nucleotides, the CDR3 is TGTGCCAGCAGTTACTCGACAGGCCTAGCCAAAAACATTCAGTACTTC. The J gene is TRBJ2-4, the V gene TRBV6-6; perhaps TRBD1 as D (6 bases). CDR1 is MNHNY and CDR2 is SVGAGI in the germline V gene (reference sequence). Trimming stripped 0 bases from V and 0 bases from J, with 9 bases between. The CDR3 is 16 amino acids.